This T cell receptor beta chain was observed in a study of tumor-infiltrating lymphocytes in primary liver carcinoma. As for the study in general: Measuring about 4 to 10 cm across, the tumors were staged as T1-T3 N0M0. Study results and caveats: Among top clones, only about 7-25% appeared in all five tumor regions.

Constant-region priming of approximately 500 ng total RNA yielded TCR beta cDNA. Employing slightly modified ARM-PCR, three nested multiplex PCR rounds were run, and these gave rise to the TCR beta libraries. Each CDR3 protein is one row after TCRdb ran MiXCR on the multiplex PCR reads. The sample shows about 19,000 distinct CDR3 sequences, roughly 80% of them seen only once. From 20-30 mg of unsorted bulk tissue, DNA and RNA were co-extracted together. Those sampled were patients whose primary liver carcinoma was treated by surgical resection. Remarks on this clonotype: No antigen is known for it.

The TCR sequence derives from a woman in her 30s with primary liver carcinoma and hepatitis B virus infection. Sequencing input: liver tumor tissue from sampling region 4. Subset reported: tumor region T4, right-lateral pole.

DNA of the CDR3: TGTGCCAGCACCCCTAGCGGAGCGAACACTAGGGAGCTGTTTTTT. Translation: CASTPSGANTRELFF. The chain links TRBV6-5 to TRBJ2-2; TRBD2 agrees at 7 bases. The CDR3 spans 15 residues. With 7 bases clipped from V and 9 bases from J, the junction kept 14 bases outside the gene matches. The V gene's germline CDR1 is MNHEY and CDR2 SVGAGI.